These T cell receptor beta chains were read from a single sample in a study of tumor-infiltrating lymphocytes in primary liver carcinoma. One entry per CDR3 protein results from TCRdb running MiXCR on the multiplex PCR reads. The sample shows under 150,000 distinct CDR3 sequences, around 65% of them seen only once. The sample taken for sequencing was tumor-adjacent normal liver tissue. These TCRs come from a woman aged 60 to 75 with primary liver carcinoma and hepatitis B virus infection. Each CDR3 is given with its conserved first and last residue. The D gene is left open where the match is weak. Some rows have no size entry. The others give once, few or many, or a class for an expanded clone.

D gene: -; clone size: once; J gene: TRBJ1-6; V gene: TRBV12-3/TRBV12-4; CDR3 protein: CVSSQRQDSSSPLHF; CDR3 DNA: TGTGTCAGCAGCCAACGACAGGACTCTAGTTCACCCCTCCACTTT
D gene: TRBD2; clone size: medium-sized; J gene: TRBJ2-1; V gene: TRBV11-1; CDR3 protein: CASSLGGPSGRKEQFF; CDR3 DNA: TGTGCCAGCAGCTTAGGTGGGCCTAGCGGGAGAAAGGAGCAGTTCTTC
D gene: -; clone size: -; J gene: TRBJ1-1; V gene: TRBV7-3; CDR3 protein: CASSLDGGYDEAIF; CDR3 DNA: TGTGCCAGCAGCTTAGATGGGGGTTACGATGAAGCTATCTTT
D gene: -; clone size: -; J gene: TRBJ2-7; V gene: TRBV5-6; CDR3 protein: CTSSEGTGEQYF; CDR3 DNA: TGTACCAGCAGCGAGGGGACGGGCGAGCAGTACTTC
D gene: -; clone size: once; J gene: TRBJ2-1; V gene: TRBV11-2; CDR3 protein: CANGLDQQGIVYNEQFF; CDR3 DNA: TGTGCCAATGGCCTAGATCAACAGGGTATAGTCTACAATGAGCAGTTCTTC
D gene: -; clone size: many; J gene: TRBJ2-5; V gene: TRBV28; CDR3 protein: CASRQETQYF; CDR3 DNA: TGTGCCAGTCGCCAAGAGACCCAGTACTTC
D gene: TRBD1; clone size: many; J gene: TRBJ2-3; V gene: TRBV5-1; CDR3 protein: CASSSGDRSTDTQYF; CDR3 DNA: TGCGCCAGCAGCTCGGGGGACAGGTCTACAGATACGCAGTATTTT
D gene: TRBD2; clone size: -; J gene: TRBJ2-3; V gene: TRBV7-9; CDR3 protein: CASSTLAGGPKDTQYF; CDR3 DNA: TGTGCTAGCAGCACTTTAGCGGGAGGGCCAAAAGATACGCAGTATTTT
D gene: -; clone size: -; J gene: TRBJ1-6; V gene: TRBV6-2/TRBV6-3; CDR3 protein: CSSSPIRSSYSSPLHF; CDR3 DNA: TGTTCCAGCAGCCCAATTAGGAGCTCCTATAGTTCACCCCTCCACTTT
D gene: -; clone size: once; J gene: TRBJ1-5; V gene: TRBV12-3/TRBV12-4; CDR3 protein: CASSLVENQSQHF; CDR3 DNA: TGTGCCAGCAGTTTAGTAGAAAATCAGTCCCAGCATTTT
D gene: -; clone size: -; J gene: TRBJ1-5; V gene: TRBV2; CDR3 protein: CASSPQGDQPQHF; CDR3 DNA: TGTGCCAGCAGTCCACAGGGAGACCAGCCCCAGCATTTT
D gene: -; clone size: -; J gene: TRBJ1-3; V gene: TRBV11-2; CDR3 protein: CASSQGNSGNTIYF; CDR3 DNA: TGTGCCAGCAGCCAAGGGAACTCTGGAAACACCATATATTTC
D gene: -; clone size: few; J gene: TRBJ1-2; V gene: TRBV28; CDR3 protein: CASSSPFGGKVDGYTF; CDR3 DNA: TGTGCCAGCAGTTCCCCCTTTGGCGGGAAGGTGGATGGCTACACCTTC
D gene: TRBD1; clone size: -; J gene: TRBJ1-1; V gene: TRBV6-5; CDR3 protein: CPSSLGQGVGVTEAFF; CDR3 DNA: TGTCCCAGTAGTTTGGGACAGGGGGTTGGAGTGACTGAAGCTTTCTTT
D gene: TRBD2; clone size: -; J gene: TRBJ2-7; V gene: TRBV6-1; CDR3 protein: CASSDPHGTSGRGPPLHEQYF; CDR3 DNA: TGTGCCAGCAGTGACCCCCACGGTACTAGCGGGAGGGGACCTCCCCTCCACGAGCAGTACTTC
D gene: TRBD2; clone size: -; J gene: TRBJ2-1; V gene: TRBV29-1; CDR3 protein: CSVDGYWTSGRRDEQFF; CDR3 DNA: TGCAGCGTTGATGGATATTGGACTAGCGGGAGGAGGGATGAGCAGTTCTTC
D gene: TRBD2; clone size: -; J gene: TRBJ2-1; V gene: TRBV6-5; CDR3 protein: CASNYAAGGTSYNEHFF; CDR3 DNA: TGTGCCAGCAATTACGCGGCGGGAGGTACCTCCTACAATGAGCATTTCTTC
D gene: -; clone size: -; J gene: TRBJ2-4; V gene: TRBV6-7; CDR3 protein: CASSYSLTEAPARAKKIQYF; CDR3 DNA: TGTGCCAGCAGTTACTCGTTGACGGAAGCACCCGCTCGCGCCAAAAAGATTCAGTACTTC
D gene: -; clone size: -; J gene: TRBJ1-1; V gene: TRBV2; CDR3 protein: CASSGGRGVTEAFF; CDR3 DNA: TGTGCCAGCAGTGGGGGCAGGGGAGTAACTGAAGCTTTCTTT
D gene: -; clone size: -; J gene: TRBJ2-7; V gene: TRBV6-6; CDR3 protein: CASRRRDEAYEQYF; CDR3 DNA: TGTGCCAGCAGGAGACGGGACGAAGCCTACGAGCAGTACTTC
D gene: TRBD2; clone size: -; J gene: TRBJ2-3; V gene: TRBV10-3; CDR3 protein: CAISGIAGGPHADTLYF; CDR3 DNA: TGTGCCATCAGCGGGATAGCGGGAGGGCCCCACGCAGATACGCTGTATTTT
D gene: -; clone size: -; J gene: TRBJ1-3; V gene: TRBV4-1; CDR3 protein: CAGSQDPGTYSGNTIYF; CDR3 DNA: TGCGCCGGCAGCCAAGACCCCGGGACATACTCTGGAAACACCATATATTTT